One sample yielded the 18 T cell receptor beta chains listed below, sequenced in a study of T cells after yellow fever vaccination. From the 5' RACE reads, TCRdb called clonotypes with MiXCR, one entry per CDR3 protein. The table shows some 350,000 distinct CDR3 sequences, with around 10% occurring only once. The specimen comprised PBMCs, sampled on the day of the first yellow fever vaccination. Receptor source: a young man who received the YFV17D yellow fever vaccine.

This chain links TRBV5-6 with TRBJ1-5; D gene ambiguous. V shed 4 bases and J shed 6 bases, with 17 bases lying between them. This CDR3 spans 15 amino acids. Germline CDR1 SGHDT, CDR2 YYEEEE. The CDR3 protein is CASSLGSHEGQPQHF. Written as DNA, the CDR3 is TGTGCCAGCAGCCTCGGGTCTCACGAGGGTCAGCCCCAGCATTTT.

This clonotype has only a few counts. The genes are TRBV7-9 and TRBJ2-5; the match to TRBD1 covers 9 bases. Germline loops: CDR1 SEHNR, CDR2 FQNEAQ (reference sequence). This CDR3 region has 15 residues. J was trimmed by 5 bases and V by 5 bases; bases with no gene match: 9. This CDR3 reads CASSPGTGLLETQYF. CDR3 DNA: TGTGCCAGCAGCCCAGGGACAGGGTTGTTGGAGACCCAGTACTTC.

This clonotype has a handful of counts. The V and J genes are TRBV7-2 and TRBJ1-4; D may be TRBD1 (6 bases). Germline CDR1 SGHTA, CDR2 FQGNSA. The CDR3 has 15 residues. V was pared by 4 bases and J by 4 bases, with 13 bases between. This CDR3 is CASSWTTGHNEKLFF. DNA of the CDR3: TGTGCCAGCAGCTGGACGACAGGCCATAATGAAAAACTGTTTTTT.

This sequence joins TRBV6-5 and TRBJ2-2, with 8 bases matching TRBD2. Losses at the gene ends were 9 bases for V and 3 bases for J; bases not matched to a gene: 6. CDR1 and CDR2 from the germline V gene are MNHEY and SVGAGI. CDR3 length: 14 residues. The CDR3 DNA reads as TGTGCCAGTTCGGGGGGGCCAGACACCGGGGAGCTGTTTTTT. This codes for CASSGGPDTGELFF.

V gene TRBV18 combines with J gene TRBJ1-6; 9 bases align to TRBD1. The CDR3 has 15 amino acids. From germline, CDR1 is KGHSH and CDR2 LQKENI. V lost 0 bases to trimming and J lost 7 bases; unmatched junction nucleotides: 1. CDR3 region: CASSPPGQGNSPLHF. DNA of the CDR3: TGTGCCAGCTCACCACCGGGACAGGGAAATTCACCCCTCCACTTT. The whole variable domain, filled in from reference TRBV18 and TRBJ1-6, reads NAGVMQNPRHLVRRRGQEARLRCSPMKGHSHVYWYRQLPEEGLKFMVYLQKENIIDESGMPKERFSAEFPKEGPSILRIQQVVRGDSAAYFCASSPPGQGNSPLHFGNGTRLTVT.

The J gene is TRBJ1-2, the V gene TRBV7-2; no clear D gene. The CDR3 length is 14 residues. Deletions cut 5 bases from V and 1 base from J, with 11 bases between. CDR1 is SGHTA, CDR2 FQGNSA, per germline. The CDR3 protein is CASSLNTDNYGYTF. DNA of the CDR3: TGTGCCAGCAGCCTCAACACCGATAACTATGGCTACACCTTC.

Only a few counts were recorded for this clonotype. The chain employs TRBV6-1 and TRBJ1-2, with D uncertain. The CDR3 has 13 amino acids. Trimming cost V 5 bases and J 3 bases, with 10 bases left between them. Germline lookup yields CDR1 MNHNS and CDR2 SASEGT. The CDR3 region has the DNA TGTGCCAGCAGTCGACCGCGCGACTATGGCTACACCTTC. Amino acids: CASSRPRDYGYTF.

J is TRBJ2-2 and V is TRBV4-1, with 12 bases lining up with TRBD2. The CDR3 runs to 18 residues. The ends lost 0 bases at V and 5 bases at J; junction bases unmatched: 7. The germline CDR1 and CDR2 sequences are MGHRA and YSYEKL. This CDR3 is CASSQDPLAGGRTGELFF. The CDR3 DNA sequence: TGCGCCAGCAGCCAAGATCCCCTAGCGGGGGGGAGGACCGGGGAGCTGTTTTTT.

The V gene is TRBV11-2, the J gene TRBJ2-1; 11 nucleotides match TRBD2. The CDR3 consists of 19 residues. Germline V gives CDR1 SGHAT, CDR2 FQNNGV. The V segment lost 2 bases and the J segment 0 bases; nucleotides outside the gene matches: 9. CDR3 sequence reads: CASSLRLAGGGSSYNEQFF. CDR3 DNA: TGTGCCAGCAGCTTACGTCTAGCGGGGGGCGGAAGCTCCTACAATGAGCAGTTCTTC.

This clonotype was detected a few times. The V and J genes are TRBV6-6 and TRBJ2-1; no clear D. Germline loops: CDR1 MNHNY, CDR2 SVGAGI (reference sequence). Trimming cost V 2 bases and J 6 bases, with 2 bases left between them. The CDR3 is 11 residues long. The CDR3 DNA reads TGTGCCAGCAGTTACATCAATGAGCAGTTCTTC. Protein product: CASSYINEQFF.

This clonotype has more than one count but fewer than ten. The chain joins TRBV6-2 or TRBV6-3 to TRBJ2-7, with 9 bases that match TRBD1. Trimming took 7 bases from V and 1 from J; bases not matched to a gene: 2. The CDR3 length is 13 residues. The germline gives CDR1 MNHEY, CDR2 SVGEGT. The CDR3 here is CASTGTGSYEQYF. CDR3 bases: TGTGCCAGCACGGGGACAGGGTCCTACGAGCAGTACTTC.

The CDR3 bases are TGTGCCAGCAGTCGTGGATCGATAGATGAAAAACTGTTTTTT. Amino acid sequence: CASSRGSIDEKLFF. The V call is TRBV6-2 or TRBV6-3, the J call TRBJ1-4; no clear D. Trimming shortened V by 5 bases and J by 6 bases, and 13 bases separated the two germline ends. This CDR3 has 14 residues. Germline V gene sequence: CDR1 MNHEY, CDR2 SVGEGT.

This chain uses TRBV6-5 with TRBJ2-7; D not resolved. Germline V gives CDR1 MNHEY, CDR2 SVGAGI. With 6 bases removed from V and 10 bases from J, the gap between germline ends came to 16 bases. This CDR3 comprises 12 residues. The CDR3 is CASSSPVSRQYF. The CDR3 DNA reads TGTGCCAGCAGCTCCCCGGTCTCGCGTCAGTACTTC.

This chain links TRBV6-1 with TRBJ1-1, with D possibly TRBD1 on 5 matching bases. The CDR3 spans 14 residues. Germline-derived CDR1 and CDR2 are MNHNS and SASEGT. V was pared by 5 bases and J by 3 bases, with 13 bases between. Written as DNA, the CDR3 is TGTGCCAGCAGTACGCAGGAGGGGTACACTGAAGCTTTCTTT. This encodes CASSTQEGYTEAFF.

The chain carries TRBV7-3 and TRBJ2-5, with TRBD2 matching over 8 bases. The trim removed 5 bases at V and 2 bases at J, leaving 7 bases unmatched. CDR1 is SGHTA, CDR2 FQGTGA, per germline. This CDR3 spans 15 amino acids. The CDR3 bases are TGTGCCAGCAGCCCTCTTGGCGGGGGGCAAGAGACCCAGTACTTC. It translates to CASSPLGGGQETQYF.

This clonotype was detected only a few times. The gene calls are TRBV2 and TRBJ1-1, with D possibly matching TRBD1 (5 bases). Trimming took 10 bases from V and 4 from J, leaving 16 bases between them. Per the germline V gene, CDR1 is SNHLY and CDR2 is FYNNEI. The CDR3 loop spans 13 amino acids. The CDR3, as DNA: TGTGCCACAGGGAGGGTAAGGAGCACTGAAGCTTTCTTT. This encodes CATGRVRSTEAFF.

In its sample, this clonotype was seen a few times. J is TRBJ1-5 and V is TRBV12-3 or TRBV12-4, with D unresolved. V was trimmed by 3 bases and J by 7 bases, leaving 10 bases between them. The CDR3 loop spans 13 amino acids. The CDR3 loop reads CASSFNERQPQHF. The CDR3 nucleotides read TGTGCCAGCAGTTTTAACGAACGACAGCCCCAGCATTTT.

The gene calls are TRBV6-2 or TRBV6-3 and TRBJ2-2, with D unresolved. Trimming pared 6 bases from V and 0 bases from J, leaving 14 bases between. This CDR3 region has 16 residues. Germline loops: CDR1 MNHEY, CDR2 SVGEGT. The CDR3 DNA follows: TGTGCCAGCAGCGACCTGACGGACCCGAACACCGGGGAGCTGTTTTTT. Protein sequence: CASSDLTDPNTGELFF.